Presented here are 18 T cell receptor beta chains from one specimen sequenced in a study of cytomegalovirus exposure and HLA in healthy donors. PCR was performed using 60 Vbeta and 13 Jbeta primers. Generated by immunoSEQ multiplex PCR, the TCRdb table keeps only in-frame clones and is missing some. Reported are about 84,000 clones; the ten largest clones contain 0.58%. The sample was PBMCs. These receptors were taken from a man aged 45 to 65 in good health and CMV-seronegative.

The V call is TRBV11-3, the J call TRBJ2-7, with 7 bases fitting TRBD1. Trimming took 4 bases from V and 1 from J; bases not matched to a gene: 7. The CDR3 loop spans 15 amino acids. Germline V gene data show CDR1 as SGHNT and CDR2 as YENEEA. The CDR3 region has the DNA TGTGCCAGCAGCTACTCGACAGGGAATTCCTACGAGCAGTACTTC. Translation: CASSYSTGNSYEQYF.

CDR3 region: CASSPDRGGDYNEQFF. The CDR3 DNA reads TGTGCCAGCAGTCCGGACAGGGGGGGTGATTACAATGAGCAGTTCTTC. The chain employs TRBV28 and TRBJ2-1; 10 bases align to TRBD1. Germline CDR1 is MDHEN and CDR2 is SYDVKM. After removal of 5 bases from V and 4 bases from J, the junction contained 8 bases not matched to a gene. This CDR3 comprises 16 residues.

In DNA form, the CDR3 reads TGTGCCAGTAGTTTGGGACAGGGGGGAGATGAGCAGTTCTTC. It is translated as CASSLGQGGDEQFF. The chain has TRBV19 and TRBJ2-1; 11 nucleotides line up with TRBD1. The ends lost 5 bases at V and 8 bases at J; junction bases unmatched: 5. Germline CDR1 reads LNHDA; CDR2 reads SQIVND (reference sequence). The CDR3 totals 14 residues.

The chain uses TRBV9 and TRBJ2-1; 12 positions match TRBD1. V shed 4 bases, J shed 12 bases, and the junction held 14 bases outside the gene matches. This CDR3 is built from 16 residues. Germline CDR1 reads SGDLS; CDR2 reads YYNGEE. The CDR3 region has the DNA TGTGCCAGCAGCTCCGGGACAGGGGGCTCAGGGGACTGGCAGTTCTTC. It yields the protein CASSSGTGGSGDWQFF.

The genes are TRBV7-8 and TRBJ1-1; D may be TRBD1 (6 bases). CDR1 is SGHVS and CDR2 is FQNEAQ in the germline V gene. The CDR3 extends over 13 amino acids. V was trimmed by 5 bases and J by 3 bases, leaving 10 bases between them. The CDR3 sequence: CASSQDRDTEAFF. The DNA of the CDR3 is TGTGCCAGCAGCCAGGACAGAGACACTGAAGCTTTCTTT.

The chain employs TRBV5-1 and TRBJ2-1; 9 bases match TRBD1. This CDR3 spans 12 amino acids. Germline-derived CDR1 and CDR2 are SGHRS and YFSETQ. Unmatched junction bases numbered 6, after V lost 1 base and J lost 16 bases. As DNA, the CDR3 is TGCGCCAGCAGCTTGTCGGGACAGGGCTTTTTCTTC. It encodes CASSLSGQGFFF.

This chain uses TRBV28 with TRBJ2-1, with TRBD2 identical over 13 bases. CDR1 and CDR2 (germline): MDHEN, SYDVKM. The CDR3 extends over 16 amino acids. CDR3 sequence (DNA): TGTGCATTCGGCGGGACTAGCGGGGCTTACTACAATGAGCAGTTCTTC. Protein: CAFGGTSGAYYNEQFF.

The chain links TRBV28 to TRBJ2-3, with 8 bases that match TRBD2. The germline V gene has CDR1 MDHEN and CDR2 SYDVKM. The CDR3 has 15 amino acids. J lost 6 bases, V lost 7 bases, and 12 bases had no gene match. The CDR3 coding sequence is TGTGCCAGCACCCAACCTCCGGGGGGGGGCGATACGCAGTATTTT. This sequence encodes CASTQPPGGGDTQYF.

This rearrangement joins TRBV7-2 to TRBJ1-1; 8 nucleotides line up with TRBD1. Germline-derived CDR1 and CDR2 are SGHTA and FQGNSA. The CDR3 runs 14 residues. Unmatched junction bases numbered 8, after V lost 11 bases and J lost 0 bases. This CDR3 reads CAGSDRALNTEAFF. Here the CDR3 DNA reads TGTGCCGGATCGGACAGGGCTTTGAACACTGAAGCTTTCTTT.

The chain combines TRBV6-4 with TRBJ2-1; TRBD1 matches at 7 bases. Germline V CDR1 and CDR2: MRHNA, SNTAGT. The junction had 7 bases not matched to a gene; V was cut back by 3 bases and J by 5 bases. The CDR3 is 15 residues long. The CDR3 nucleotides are TGTGCCAGCAGTGAAGGGGGCCTTGGGGACAATGAGCAGTTCTTC. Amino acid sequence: CASSEGGLGDNEQFF.

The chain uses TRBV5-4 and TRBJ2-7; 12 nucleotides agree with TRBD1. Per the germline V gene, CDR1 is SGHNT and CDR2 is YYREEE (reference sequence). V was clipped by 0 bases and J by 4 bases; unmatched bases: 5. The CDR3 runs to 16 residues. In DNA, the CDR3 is TGTGCCAGCAGCTTGGGGGGACAGGGGGCGAGTTACGAGCAGTACTTC. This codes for CASSLGGQGASYEQYF.

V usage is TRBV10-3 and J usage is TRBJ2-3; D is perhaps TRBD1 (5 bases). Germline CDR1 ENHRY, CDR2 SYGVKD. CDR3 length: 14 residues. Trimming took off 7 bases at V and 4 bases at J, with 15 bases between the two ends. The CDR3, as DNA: TGTGCCATCACAAAGGGGTCTGGGCCAGATACGCAGTATTTT. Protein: CAITKGSGPDTQYF.

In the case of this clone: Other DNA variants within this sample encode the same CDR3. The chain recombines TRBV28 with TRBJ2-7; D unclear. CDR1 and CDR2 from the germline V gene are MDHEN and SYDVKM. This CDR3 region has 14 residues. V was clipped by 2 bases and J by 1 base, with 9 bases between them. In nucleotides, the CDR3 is TGTGCCAGCAGTTTAATCGGCGGATCCTACGAGCAGTACTTC. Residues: CASSLIGGSYEQYF.

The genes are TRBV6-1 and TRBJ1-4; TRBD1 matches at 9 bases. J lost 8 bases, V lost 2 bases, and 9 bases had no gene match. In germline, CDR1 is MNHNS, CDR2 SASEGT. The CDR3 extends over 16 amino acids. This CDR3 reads CASSEQGQGPWEKLFF. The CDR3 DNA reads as TGTGCCAGCAGTGAACAGGGACAGGGCCCTTGGGAAAAACTGTTTTTT.

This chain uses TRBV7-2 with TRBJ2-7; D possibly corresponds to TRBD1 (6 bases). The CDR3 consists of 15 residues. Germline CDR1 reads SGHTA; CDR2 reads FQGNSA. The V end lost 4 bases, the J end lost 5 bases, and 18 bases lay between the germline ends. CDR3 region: CASSSTGQGRNEQYF. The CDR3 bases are TGTGCCAGCAGCTCCACCGGGCAGGGGCGAAACGAGCAGTACTTC. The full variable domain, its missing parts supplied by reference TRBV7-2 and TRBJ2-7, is GAGVSQSPSNKVTEKGKDVELRCDPISGHTALYWYRQSLGQGLEFLIYFQGNSAPDKSGLPSDRFSAERTGGSVSTLTIQRTQQEDSAVYLCASSSTGQGRNEQYFGPGTRLTVT.

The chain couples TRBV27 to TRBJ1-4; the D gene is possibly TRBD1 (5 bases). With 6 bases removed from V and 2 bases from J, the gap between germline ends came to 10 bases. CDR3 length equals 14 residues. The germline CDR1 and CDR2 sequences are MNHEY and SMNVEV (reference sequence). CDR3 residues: CASRGGTTNEKLFF. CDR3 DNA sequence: TGTGCCAGCAGGGGGGGTACCACTAATGAAAAACTGTTTTTT.

CDR3 nucleotide sequence: TGTGCCAGCAGCCCCAATTTAGGCACAGATACGCAGTATTTT. Amino acids: CASSPNLGTDTQYF. The V and J genes are TRBV7-3 and TRBJ2-3; D unclear. The V end lost 5 bases, the J end lost 1 base, and 10 bases lay between the germline ends. CDR1 is SGHTA and CDR2 is FQGTGA in the germline V gene. The CDR3 has 14 amino acids.

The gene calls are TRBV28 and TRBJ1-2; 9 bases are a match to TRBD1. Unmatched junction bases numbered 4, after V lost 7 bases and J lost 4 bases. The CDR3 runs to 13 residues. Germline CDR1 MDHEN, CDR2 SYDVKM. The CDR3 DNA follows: TGTGCCAGCACCCCGGGACAGGGCTATGGCTACACCTTC. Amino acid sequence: CASTPGQGYGYTF.